This TCR beta chain was captured in a study of blood T cell repertoires in COVID-19. Trimming took 6 bases from V and 4 from J; bases not matched to a gene: 3. This CDR3 spans 14 amino acids. Germline V gene sequence: CDR1 LNHDA, CDR2 SQIVND (reference sequence). In the source study's methods: Amplification of reference gene primers was used by the study to estimate nucleated cell counts. Using immunoSEQ multiplex PCR, the repertoire was profiled, and TCRdb retains in-frame clones only, with some absent. The V and J calls and clone size come from that table; D and trimming were worked out from the DNA. The table records about 180,000 clones, 75% to 90% of them present only once.

The source is a human donor with active or convalescent COVID-19. The donor label of this sample is uncertain. The sequencing input was peripheral blood. J is TRBJ2-2 and V is TRBV19; 9 bases are a match to TRBD1. The CDR3 protein is CASRKTGGTGELFF. CDR3 DNA: TGTGCCAGTAGGAAGACAGGGGGCACCGGGGAGCTGTTTTTT. Combining the CDR3 with reference TRBV19 and TRBJ2-2 gives the whole variable domain DGGITQSPKYLFRKEGQNVTLSCEQNLNHDAMYWYRQDPGQGLRLIYYSQIVNDFQKGDIAEGYSVSREKKESFPLTVTSAQKNPTAFYLCASRKTGGTGELFFGEGSRLTVL.